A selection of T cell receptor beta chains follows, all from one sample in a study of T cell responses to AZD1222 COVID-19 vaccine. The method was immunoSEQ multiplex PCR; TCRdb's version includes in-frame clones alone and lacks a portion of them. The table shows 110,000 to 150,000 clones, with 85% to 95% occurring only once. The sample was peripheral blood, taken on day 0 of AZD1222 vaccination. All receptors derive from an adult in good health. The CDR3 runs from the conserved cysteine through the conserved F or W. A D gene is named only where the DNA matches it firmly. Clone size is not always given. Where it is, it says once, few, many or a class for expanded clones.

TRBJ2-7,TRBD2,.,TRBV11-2,TGTGCCAGCAGCCGATCTAGCGGCGGAACCAGCTCCTACGAGCAGTACTTC,CASSRSSGGTSSYEQYF
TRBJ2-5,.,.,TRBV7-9,TGTGCCAGCAGCTTAGCCGCGGGAATGGAGACCCAGTACTTC,CASSLAAGMETQYF
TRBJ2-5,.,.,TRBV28,TGTGCCAGCAGTGCCTCGGGTTTAGGAGAGACCCAGTACTTC,CASSASGLGETQYF
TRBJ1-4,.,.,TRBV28,TGTGCCAGCAGTTTTGGGACCGGGACGTCTGAAAAACTGTTTTTT,CASSFGTGTSEKLFF
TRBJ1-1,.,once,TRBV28,TGTGCCAGCAGTTTCTATGGTGAAGCTTTCTTT,CASSFYGEAFF
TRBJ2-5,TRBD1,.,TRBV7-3,TGTGCCAGCAGCTTAACCCCGGGACAGCCACAAGAGACCCAGTACTTC,CASSLTPGQPQETQYF
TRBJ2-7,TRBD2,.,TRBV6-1,TGTGCCAGCAGTGAAGTGATAGCGGGCCTAGGTGCGTTGTTCGAGCAGTACTTC,CASSEVIAGLGALFEQYF
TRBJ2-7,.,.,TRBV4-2,TGTGCCAGCAGCCTCGGGTTGAGTTACGAGCAGTACTTC,CASSLGLSYEQYF
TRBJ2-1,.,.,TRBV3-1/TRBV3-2,TGTGCCAGCAGCCAAGATATGCGTTGGCAGTTCTTC,CASSQDMRWQFF
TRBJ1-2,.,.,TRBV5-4,TGTGCCAGCAGCTCCGGGATCATACGTGGCTACACCTTC,CASSSGIIRGYTF
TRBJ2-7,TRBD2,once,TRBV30,TGTGCCTGGAGCCTAGCGGGTATGTACGAGCAGTACTTC,CAWSLAGMYEQYF
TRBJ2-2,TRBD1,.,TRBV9,TGTGCCAGCAATCAAAGGGACAGGAACACCGGGGAGCTGTTTTTT,CASNQRDRNTGELFF
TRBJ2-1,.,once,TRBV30,TGTGCCTGGAGTGGTTACAATGAGCAGTTCTTC,CAWSGYNEQFF
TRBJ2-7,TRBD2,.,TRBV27,TGTGCCACTCGAGGGCTAGCGGGGGAATACGAGCAGTACTTC,CATRGLAGEYEQYF
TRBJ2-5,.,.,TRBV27,TGTGCCAGCAGTTTAGAGGGGGAGTCGGGGGAGACCCAGTACTTC,CASSLEGESGETQYF
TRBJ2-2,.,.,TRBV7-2,TGTGCCAGCAGCTCCCTCGGTGAGACCGGGGAGCTGTTTTTT,CASSSLGETGELFF
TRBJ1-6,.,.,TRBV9,TGTGCCAGCAGCGTAGTACAGCATAATTCACCCCTCCACTTT,CASSVVQHNSPLHF
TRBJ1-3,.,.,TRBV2,TGTGCCAGCAAAGGGGGTACGGGGAGGTTCCCCTCTGGAAACACCATATATTTT,CASKGGTGRFPSGNTIYF
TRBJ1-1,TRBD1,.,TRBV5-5,TGTGCCAGCAGCCCCGGGACAGCGTCCGCTCTGAGGGGTGAAGCTTTCTTT,CASSPGTASALRGEAFF
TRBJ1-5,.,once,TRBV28,TGTGCCAGCAGTACAACAGGGATCGGTCAGCCCCAGCATTTT,CASSTTGIGQPQHF
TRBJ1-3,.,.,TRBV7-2,TGTGCCAGCAGCTCCCTTTATGGCGGCTCTGGAAACACCATATATTTT,CASSSLYGGSGNTIYF
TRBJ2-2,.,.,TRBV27,TGTGCCAGCACCCCCGGGACGGGGGAGTCCGGGGAGCTGTTTTTT,CASTPGTGESGELFF
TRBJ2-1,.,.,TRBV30,TGTGCCCTGGAGTCGCCCTACGTAGTCAATGAGCAGTTCTTC,CALESPYVVNEQFF
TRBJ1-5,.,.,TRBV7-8,TGTGCCAGCAGTTACCTCCGGGACGCAAATCAGCCCCAGCATTTT,CASSYLRDANQPQHF
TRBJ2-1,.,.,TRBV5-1,TGCGCCAGCAGCCCGAACCGGGTTGAGCAGTTCTTC,CASSPNRVEQFF
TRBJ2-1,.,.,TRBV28,TGTGCCAGCAGTTTTTTGGGGGCCTCCTACAATGAGCAGTTCTTC,CASSFLGASYNEQFF
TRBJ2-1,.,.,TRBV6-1,TGTGCCAGCAGTGAGCCTGGTAGCGGATCTTTCAATGAGCAGTTCTTC,CASSEPGSGSFNEQFF
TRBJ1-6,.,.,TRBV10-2,TGCGCCAGCAGGGGGATATCCTCACCCCTCCACTTT,CASRGISSPLHF
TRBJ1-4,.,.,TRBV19,TGTGCCACCTCTGCCAATCCCCATTGGGGAGAAAAACTGTTTTTT,CATSANPHWGEKLFF
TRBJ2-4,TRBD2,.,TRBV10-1,TGCGCCAGCCCCCGGGCTAGCGGGGGGCAGGCACAAAACATTCAGTACTTC,CASPRASGGQAQNIQYF
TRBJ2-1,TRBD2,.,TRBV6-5,TGTGCCAGCAGTTACTCGAACGGGAGGGCCTGGTATGAGCAGTTCTTC,CASSYSNGRAWYEQFF
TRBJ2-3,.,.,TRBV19,TGTGCCAGTAGAGAGCGGGTGTACACAGATACGCAGTATTTT,CASRERVYTDTQYF
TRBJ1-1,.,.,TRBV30,TGTGCCTGGAGTCCCTTATCGGGGTTCGGTGGCACTGAAGCTTTCTTT,CAWSPLSGFGGTEAFF
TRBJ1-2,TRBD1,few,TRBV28,TGTGCCAGCAGGCCGGGACAGAGGGTCTATGGCTACACCTTC,CASRPGQRVYGYTF
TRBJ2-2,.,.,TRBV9,TGTGCCAGCAGCGTAGGTTCCGGGGAGCTGTTTTTT,CASSVGSGELFF
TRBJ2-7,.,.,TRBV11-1,TGTGCCAGCAGCCGCCGACAGGACGAGCAGTACTTC,CASSRRQDEQYF
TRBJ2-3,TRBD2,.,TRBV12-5,TGTGCTAGTGGTTTGCAAACTAGCGGGAGACGCACAGATACGCAGTATTTT,CASGLQTSGRRTDTQYF
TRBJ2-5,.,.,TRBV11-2,TGTGCCAGCAATCCACAGCGATGGGAGACCCAGTACTTC,CASNPQRWETQYF
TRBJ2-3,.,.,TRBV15,TGTGCCACCGGGGGGGCGCCAGATACGCAGTATTTT,CATGGAPDTQYF
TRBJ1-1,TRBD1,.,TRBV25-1,TGTGCCAGCAGTGAACTACAGGGGCTTAACAACACTGAAGCTTTCTTT,CASSELQGLNNTEAFF
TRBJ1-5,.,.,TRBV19,TGTGCCAGTAGTACCCTGGGCAGGGGCAGCAATCAGCCCCAGCATTTT,CASSTLGRGSNQPQHF
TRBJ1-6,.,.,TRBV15,TGTGCCACCAGCAGAGAACAGAGAGTAGGCGGTTCACCCCTCCACTTT,CATSREQRVGGSPLHF
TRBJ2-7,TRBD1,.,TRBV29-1,TGCAGCGCGCGGACAGGGCATAACGAGCAGTACTTC,CSARTGHNEQYF
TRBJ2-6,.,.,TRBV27,TGTGCCAGCAGCCGCTCTGGGGCCAACGTCCTGACTTTC,CASSRSGANVLTF
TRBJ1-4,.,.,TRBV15,TGTGCCACCAGCAGAGATGAGAACGGTGAAAAACTGTTTTTT,CATSRDENGEKLFF
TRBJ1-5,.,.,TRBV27,TGTGCCAGCAGCAGCCGGGACACTAGCAATCAGCCCCAGCATTTT,CASSSRDTSNQPQHF
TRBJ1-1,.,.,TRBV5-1,TGCGCCAGCAGCCCAGGGGTTACGAACACTGAAGCTTTCTTT,CASSPGVTNTEAFF
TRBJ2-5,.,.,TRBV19,TGTGCCAGTAGTATTGTCTTTCGGGAGACCCAGTACTTC,CASSIVFRETQYF
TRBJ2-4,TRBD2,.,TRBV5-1,TGCGCCAGCAGCTTGCCGACTAGCGGGGGGGCGGACATTCAGTACTTC,CASSLPTSGGADIQYF
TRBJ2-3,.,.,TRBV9,TGTGCCAGCAGCACCTCTGGACATAGCACAGATACGCAGTATTTT,CASSTSGHSTDTQYF
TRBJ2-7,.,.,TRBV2,TGTGCCAGCGGCGGGACAGACGCGCGGCAGTACTTC,CASGGTDARQYF
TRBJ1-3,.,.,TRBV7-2,TGTGCCAGCAGCTTTCTCAGCTCTGGAAACACCATATATTTT,CASSFLSSGNTIYF
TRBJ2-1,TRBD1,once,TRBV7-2,TGTGCCAGCAGCCGGACAGGATTTTCCTACAATGAGCAGTTCTTC,CASSRTGFSYNEQFF
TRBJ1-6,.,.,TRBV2,TGTGCCAGCAAAACCTCTAACGCGGGCGATTCACCCCTCCACTTT,CASKTSNAGDSPLHF
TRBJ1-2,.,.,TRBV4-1,TGCGCCAGCAGCCAAGATGGAGGGGGGGCACCTTCCGGCGGCTACACCTTC,CASSQDGGGAPSGGYTF
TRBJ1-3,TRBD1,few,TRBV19,TGTGCCTCCTCACCGACAGGGGGCAGGCGAAACACCATATATTTT,CASSPTGGRRNTIYF